The 17 T cell receptor beta chains in this list originate from one sample, sequenced in a study of lymphopenia after photon versus proton radiotherapy. Clones were read by immunoSEQ multiplex PCR, and TCRdb kept only the in-frame ones, dropping some. The repertoire holds approximately 65,000 clones, with approximately 91% as singletons. Sequencing was performed on peripheral blood, taken from a patient treated with photon-based radiotherapy. The source is a woman in her 70s with pancreatic cancer.

This clone was seen a handful of times. The chain couples TRBV27 to TRBJ2-2; D could derive from TRBD1 or TRBD2 (6 bases each). The length of the CDR3 is 13 residues. Germline CDR1 reads MNHEY; CDR2 reads SMNVEV (reference sequence). Trimming cost V 8 bases and J 3 bases, with 10 bases left between them. The CDR3 sequence: CASGGLDTGELFF. In nucleotides, the CDR3 is TGTGCCAGCGGGGGGCTCGACACCGGGGAGCTGTTTTTT.

The chain recombines TRBV6-5 with TRBJ2-1; possible D gene TRBD2, 6 bases. In germline, CDR1 is MNHEY, CDR2 SVGAGI. Trimming left V 7 bases short and J 6 bases short, with 19 bases between. This CDR3 has 15 residues. DNA for the CDR3: TGTGCCAGCAAGATCGCGGGGCATCCGGGCAATGAGCAGTTCTTC. Translation gives CASKIAGHPGNEQFF.

V gene TRBV2 combines with J gene TRBJ2-1; weak D call: TRBD2 (5 bases). This CDR3 has 15 residues. The germline CDR1 and CDR2 sequences are SNHLY and FYNNEI. V was clipped by 3 bases and J by 7 bases, with 16 bases between them. The CDR3 DNA reads TGTGCCAGCAGTGATTTCGGTGGGGAGATTAATGAGCAGTTCTTC. It specifies CASSDFGGEINEQFF.

The chain combines TRBV7-6 with TRBJ2-1, with 7 bases fitting TRBD2. The germline gives CDR1 SGHVS, CDR2 FNYEAQ. This CDR3 is 17 amino acids long. The J segment lost 4 bases and the V segment lost 1 base, leaving 10 bases of the junction unmatched. CDR3 residues: CASSLGGGRKRYNEQFF. DNA of the CDR3: TGTGCCAGCAGCTTAGGGGGGGGACGTAAACGATACAATGAGCAGTTCTTC.

The chain employs TRBV10-3 and TRBJ1-2, with 10 bases matching TRBD1. CDR3 length equals 15 residues. Unmatched junction bases numbered 8, after V lost 6 bases and J lost 4 bases. Germline V gene lookup returns CDR1 ENHRY and CDR2 SYGVKD. CDR3: CAISRQGAATYGYTF. The CDR3 DNA is TGTGCCATCAGCAGACAGGGGGCGGCAACCTATGGCTACACCTTC.

J is TRBJ2-3 and V is TRBV15, with 8 nucleotides matching TRBD1. The junction had 3 bases not matched to a gene; V was cut back by 1 base and J by 3 bases. Germline V CDR1 and CDR2: LNHNV, YYDKDF (reference sequence). The CDR3 is 15 residues long. CDR3 sequence reads: CATSRGQGATDTQYF. The CDR3 region has the DNA TGTGCCACCAGCAGAGGGCAGGGGGCAACAGATACGCAGTATTTT. Combining the CDR3 with reference TRBV15 and TRBJ2-3 gives the whole variable domain DAMVIQNPRYQVTQFGKPVTLSCSQTLNHNVMYWYQQKSSQAPKLLFHYYDKDFNNEADTPDNFQSRRPNTSFCFLDIRSPGLGDTAMYLCATSRGQGATDTQYFGPGTRLTVL.

This clone was observed a single time. The chain is built from TRBV30 and TRBJ1-5; D may be TRBD1 (5 bases). Germline V CDR1 and CDR2: GTSNPN, SVGIG (reference sequence). Trimming left V 2 bases short and J 6 bases short, with 11 bases between. The CDR3 totals 13 residues. The DNA for the CDR3 is TGTGCCTGGAGTACAGGTTGGGGTCAGCCCCAGCATTTT. Its protein is CAWSTGWGQPQHF.

The DNA for the CDR3 is TGTGCCAGCAGGAGGGATAGGGGGAGCGCTGAAGCTTTCTTT. Protein product: CASRRDRGSAEAFF. The chain uses TRBV28 and TRBJ1-1; D may be TRBD1 (6 bases). The CDR3 is made up of 14 amino acids. V lost 6 bases to trimming and J lost 6 bases, with 17 bases between them. Germline V gene data show CDR1 as MDHEN and CDR2 as SYDVKM.

CDR3 DNA: TGTGCCAGCAGCTCGGACAGCAATTCCTACGAGCAGTACTTC. Amino acids: CASSSDSNSYEQYF. The rearrangement links TRBV7-3 to TRBJ2-7; possibly TRBD1 for D (6 bases). Germline V lookup: CDR1 SGHTA, CDR2 FQGTGA. CDR3 length: 14 residues. Trimming removed 4 bases from V and 1 base from J, with 11 bases in between. The full variable domain, rest sourced from reference TRBV7-3 and TRBJ2-7, is GAGVSQTPSNKVTEKGKYVELRCDPISGHTALYWYRQSLGQGPEFLIYFQGTGAADDSGLPNDRFFAVRPEGSVSTLKIQRTERGDSAVYLCASSSDSNSYEQYFGPGTRLTVT.

The chain uses TRBV6-5 and TRBJ2-1, with D perhaps matching TRBD1 or TRBD2 (5 bases each). CDR1 is MNHEY and CDR2 is SVGAGI in the germline V gene. V lost 2 bases, J lost 8 bases, and 16 bases lay in between. The CDR3 loop spans 15 amino acids. CDR3 nucleotide sequence: TGTGCCAGCAGTTACGCCTCCCCGGGGACGGATGAGCAGTTCTTC. This gives the protein CASSYASPGTDEQFF.

The V call is TRBV28, the J call TRBJ2-2; TRBD1 is a possible D gene (5 bases). Germline assignment: CDR1 MDHEN and CDR2 SYDVKM. There are 15 residues in the CDR3. The V and J ends lost 5 bases and 9 bases respectively, with 19 bases between them. CDR3 protein: CASSLWGRPARELFF. The CDR3 DNA reads as TGTGCCAGCAGTCTGTGGGGCCGTCCAGCTCGGGAGCTGTTTTTT.

CDR3 loop: CASSACGFGLRYF. CDR3 nucleotide sequence: TGCGCCAGCAGTGCTTGTGGCTTCGGGCTTCGGTACTTC. The chain employs TRBV10-1 and TRBJ2-5, with D uncertain. The germline V and J ends were trimmed by 4 bases and 13 bases, with 19 bases remaining between them. Germline V gives CDR1 WNHNN, CDR2 SYGVQD (reference sequence). This CDR3 spans 13 amino acids.

The rearrangement links TRBV29-1 to TRBJ1-5; 9 positions match TRBD1. Germline V gene lookup returns CDR1 SQVTM and CDR2 ANQGSEA. The CDR3 is 13 residues long. V lost 4 bases to trimming and J lost 6 bases; unmatched junction nucleotides: 4. CDR3 bases: TGCAGCGTTGGACAGGGGGGAACTCAGCCCCAGCATTTT. It yields the protein CSVGQGGTQPQHF.

The chain carries TRBV28 and TRBJ2-7; D is perhaps TRBD2 (5 bases). The CDR3 loop spans 14 amino acids. Germline assignment: CDR1 MDHEN and CDR2 SYDVKM. Trimming cost V 2 bases and J 4 bases, with 12 bases left between them. The CDR3 reads CASSLRGRRYEQYF. The CDR3 nucleotides are TGTGCCAGCAGTTTAAGAGGGAGAAGGTACGAGCAGTACTTC.

The V gene is TRBV5-6, the J gene TRBJ2-3; TRBD1 might be the D (6 bases). V was cut by 4 bases and J by 0 bases, with 12 bases left in between. Germline V gives CDR1 SGHDT, CDR2 YYEEEE. CDR3 length: 15 residues. CDR3 bases: TGTGCCAGCAGCATAGGGGGAACTAGCACAGATACGCAGTATTTT. It yields the protein CASSIGGTSTDTQYF. Full variable domain (missing parts from reference TRBV5-6 and TRBJ2-3): DAGVTQSPTHLIKTRGQQVTLRCSPKSGHDTVSWYQQALGQGPQFIFQYYEEEERQRGNFPDRFSGHQFPNYSSELNVNALLLGDSALYLCASSIGGTSTDTQYFGPGTRLTVL.

The chain uses TRBV4-1 and TRBJ2-5; 12 bases are shared with TRBD2. Germline-derived CDR1 and CDR2 are MGHRA and YSYEKL. V trimming: 5 bases; J trimming: 5 bases; junction bases outside the gene matches: 9. The CDR3 contains 16 residues. The CDR3 coding sequence is TGCGCCAGCAGCGCTCGGACTAGCGGGAAGGGGGAGACCCAGTACTTC. Protein product: CASSARTSGKGETQYF.

This rearrangement joins TRBV6-1 to TRBJ2-7; TRBD2 agrees at 7 bases. Trimming took 5 bases from V and 6 from J; bases not matched to a gene: 7. CDR1 is MNHNS, CDR2 SASEGT, per germline. The CDR3 totals 13 residues. The CDR3 nucleotides read TGTGCCAGCAGTTGGGAGGGGTACGGCGAGCAGTACTTC. Its translation: CASSWEGYGEQYF.